This is a list of T cell receptor beta chains from one sample in a study of blood T cell repertoires in COVID-19. The data were produced by immunoSEQ multiplex PCR, yet TCRdb's version contains in-frame clones alone and is incomplete. The table lists about 250,000 clones, approximately 91% of them singletons. The specimen was peripheral blood. The receptors stem from a woman aged 40-49 years who had recovered from COVID-19. The CDR3 runs from the conserved cysteine through the conserved F or W. The order of the fields is D gene, V gene, clone size, J gene, CDR3 DNA, CDR3 protein. A D gene is named only where the DNA matches it firmly. Clone sizes are given selectively: once, few, many, or a class where the clone is expanded.

d_call: NA
v_call: TRBV30
clone_size: NA
j_call: TRBJ1-5
cdr3_nt: TGTGCCTGGAGTGCGGGACTTAGCAATCAGCCCCAGCATTTT
cdr3_aa: CAWSAGLSNQPQHF

d_call: TRBD2
v_call: TRBV3-1/TRBV3-2
clone_size: NA
j_call: TRBJ2-1
cdr3_nt: TGTGCCAGCAGCGCCCTAGCGGGAGTGGGTGAGCAGTTCTTC
cdr3_aa: CASSALAGVGEQFF

d_call: NA
v_call: TRBV5-1
clone_size: NA
j_call: TRBJ2-7
cdr3_nt: TGCGCCAGCAGTCGGGACATTTCTGGCTACGAGCAGTACTTC
cdr3_aa: CASSRDISGYEQYF

d_call: NA
v_call: TRBV24-1
clone_size: NA
j_call: TRBJ2-3
cdr3_nt: TGTGCCACCGCGCCTTTAGGGGACACAGATACGCAGTATTTT
cdr3_aa: CATAPLGDTDTQYF

d_call: TRBD1
v_call: TRBV5-1
clone_size: few
j_call: TRBJ2-2
cdr3_nt: TGCGCCAGCAGCCCGGGGACAGTGAACACCGGGGAGCTGTTTTTT
cdr3_aa: CASSPGTVNTGELFF

d_call: NA
v_call: TRBV5-1
clone_size: NA
j_call: TRBJ1-6
cdr3_nt: TGCGCCAGCAGCTTGGCGAGCAGGGGCCGTGATAATTCACCCCTCCACTTT
cdr3_aa: CASSLASRGRDNSPLHF

d_call: TRBD2
v_call: TRBV27
clone_size: NA
j_call: TRBJ2-3
cdr3_nt: TGTGCCAGCAGTTTATACGGGCGGGGGGACTCAGATACGCAGTATTTT
cdr3_aa: CASSLYGRGDSDTQYF

d_call: NA
v_call: TRBV9
clone_size: NA
j_call: TRBJ2-7
cdr3_nt: TGTGCCAGCAGCGTATCCTCGGAGAGCTCCTACGAGCAGTACTTC
cdr3_aa: CASSVSSESSYEQYF

d_call: TRBD2
v_call: TRBV18
clone_size: NA
j_call: TRBJ2-3
cdr3_nt: TGTGCCAGCTCACAATTAGCGGGGGGCACAGATACGCAGTATTTT
cdr3_aa: CASSQLAGGTDTQYF

d_call: TRBD1
v_call: TRBV7-2
clone_size: NA
j_call: TRBJ2-5
cdr3_nt: TGTGCCAGCCGATTCGGAAAGGGGGCAGGTGTAGAGACCCAGTACTTC
cdr3_aa: CASRFGKGAGVETQYF

d_call: NA
v_call: TRBV5-6
clone_size: many
j_call: TRBJ1-5
cdr3_nt: TGTGCCAGCAGCTTGGCCAGGGGCCGCAATCAGCCCCAGCATTTT
cdr3_aa: CASSLARGRNQPQHF

d_call: TRBD1
v_call: TRBV5-1
clone_size: once
j_call: TRBJ2-3
cdr3_nt: TGCGCCAGCAGCTTACAACCGGGACAGGGGGCTTCAGATACGCAGTATTTT
cdr3_aa: CASSLQPGQGASDTQYF

d_call: NA
v_call: TRBV5-1
clone_size: NA
j_call: TRBJ2-1
cdr3_nt: TGCGCCAGCAGCTCGTTAATGGGCGGGAACTACAATGAGCAGTTCTTC
cdr3_aa: CASSSLMGGNYNEQFF

d_call: NA
v_call: TRBV27
clone_size: NA
j_call: TRBJ2-7
cdr3_nt: TGTGCCAGCAGAGACTCCGCGCTCCACGAGCAGTACTTC
cdr3_aa: CASRDSALHEQYF

d_call: NA
v_call: TRBV6-5
clone_size: once
j_call: TRBJ2-1
cdr3_nt: TGTGCCAGCAGTTCACAGGGGGGGCGGAATGAGCAGTTCTTC
cdr3_aa: CASSSQGGRNEQFF

d_call: TRBD1
v_call: TRBV24-1
clone_size: NA
j_call: TRBJ2-1
cdr3_nt: TGTGCCACCAGTGATATTAACAGGGGCCATGAGCAGTTCTTC
cdr3_aa: CATSDINRGHEQFF

d_call: NA
v_call: TRBV4-1
clone_size: NA
j_call: TRBJ2-3
cdr3_nt: TGCGCCAGCAGCCAAGCTTGGTCCTTGCTAAAGTATTTT
cdr3_aa: CASSQAWSLLKYF

d_call: TRBD2
v_call: TRBV6-5
clone_size: NA
j_call: TRBJ2-3
cdr3_nt: TGTGCCAGGACTAGCGGGAGTGGGGCAGATACGCAGTATTTT
cdr3_aa: CARTSGSGADTQYF

d_call: NA
v_call: TRBV7-2
clone_size: NA
j_call: TRBJ1-6
cdr3_nt: TGTGCCAGCAGCTTAGGGGGGACATCTAATTCACCCCTCCACTTT
cdr3_aa: CASSLGGTSNSPLHF

d_call: TRBD1
v_call: TRBV7-2
clone_size: NA
j_call: TRBJ1-2
cdr3_nt: TGTGCCAGCAGCTTAGAACAGGGGAGGAGATACACCTTC
cdr3_aa: CASSLEQGRRYTF

d_call: NA
v_call: TRBV7-9
clone_size: NA
j_call: TRBJ2-4
cdr3_nt: TGTGCCAGCAGCAGCGGGGGACAGGGAAACATTCAGTACTTC
cdr3_aa: CASSSGGQGNIQYF

d_call: NA
v_call: TRBV12-3/TRBV12-4
clone_size: NA
j_call: TRBJ1-4
cdr3_nt: TGTGCCAGCACCCTTAATGAAAAACTGTTTTTT
cdr3_aa: CASTLNEKLFF

d_call: NA
v_call: TRBV4-3
clone_size: NA
j_call: TRBJ2-2
cdr3_nt: TGCGCCAGCAGCCCCCATCCGGTAGGAGCGAACACCGGGGAGCTGTTTTTT
cdr3_aa: CASSPHPVGANTGELFF

d_call: NA
v_call: TRBV7-2
clone_size: NA
j_call: TRBJ2-7
cdr3_nt: TGTGCCAGCAGCTTAGAGTCGGGAAACCCCTACGAGCAGTACTTC
cdr3_aa: CASSLESGNPYEQYF

d_call: NA
v_call: TRBV5-4
clone_size: NA
j_call: TRBJ1-1
cdr3_nt: TGTGCCAGCAGCTTGAGTTTGGGGGGAAACACTGAAGCTTTCTTT
cdr3_aa: CASSLSLGGNTEAFF

d_call: NA
v_call: TRBV19
clone_size: NA
j_call: TRBJ2-5
cdr3_nt: TGTGCCAGTAGTATAGAGAGGCGGGTTCAAGAGACCCAGTACTTC
cdr3_aa: CASSIERRVQETQYF

d_call: TRBD2
v_call: TRBV7-2
clone_size: once
j_call: TRBJ2-5
cdr3_nt: TGTGCCAGCAGCCCCGGGGGACTAGCGGGGCAAGAGACCCAGTACTTC
cdr3_aa: CASSPGGLAGQETQYF

d_call: TRBD2
v_call: TRBV6-1
clone_size: NA
j_call: TRBJ2-7
cdr3_nt: TGTGCCAGCAGTGATGCGGGGGGGCCCTACGAGCAGTACTTC
cdr3_aa: CASSDAGGPYEQYF

d_call: TRBD1
v_call: TRBV5-1
clone_size: NA
j_call: TRBJ1-1
cdr3_nt: TGCGCCAGCAGCCATACCCCAGGGGGCGATGGGGACACTGAAGCTTTCTTT
cdr3_aa: CASSHTPGGDGDTEAFF